This T cell receptor beta chain was sequenced for a study of blood T cell repertoires in COVID-19. Sequenced by immunoSEQ multiplex PCR; TCRdb stores in-frame clones only, minus some. In the table there are some 250,000 clones, just under 85% of which are singletons. Cohorts were based on clinical histories the participants reported. This TCR came from a man aged 35-49 years who had recovered from COVID-19. What was sequenced was PBMCs or T cells enriched from blood (not recorded which).

In DNA form, the CDR3 reads TGTGCCAGCAGTCTGTCCGGGACTGGGAACACCGGGGAGCTGTTTTTT. This sequence encodes CASSLSGTGNTGELFF. The chain joins TRBV28 to TRBJ2-2; possibly TRBD2 for D (6 bases). The V end lost 5 bases, the J end lost 1 base, and 14 bases lay between the germline ends. The CDR3 has 16 amino acids. CDR1 is MDHEN and CDR2 is SYDVKM in the germline V gene.